The clone carrying this TCR beta chain was found a few times. Its antigen remains unknown. This sample was taken from a study of T cell repertoires in cytomegalovirus infection. Study background: Shared public TCR beta signatures pointed to both CMV infection and a matching HLA type. The study, taken as a whole, reports: Cumulative public TCR beta family frequency identified carriers of CMV plus the relevant HLA. The ex vivo response showed dominance by HLA-C-restricted CMV-specific TCR beta clonotypes.

V was trimmed by 7 bases and J by 4 bases, leaving 23 bases between them. CDR1 and CDR2 from the germline V gene are SQVTM and ANQGSEA. CDR3 length: 16 amino acids. TCRdb analysed the reads with MiXCR anew, one entry per CDR3 protein. The profile shows around 740,000 distinct CDR3 sequences, 35% to 45% of them singletons. The receptor's source is a human donor in good health (CMV status not recorded). Some clones in this sample may be carry-over from other donors' samples. Sequenced material: PBMCs. V usage is TRBV29-1 and J usage is TRBJ2-1; D is unclear. CDR3 region: CSAASLGGLSYNEQFF. The CDR3 nucleotides read TGCAGCGCCGCCTCCCTGGGCGGATTGTCTTACAATGAGCAGTTCTTC.